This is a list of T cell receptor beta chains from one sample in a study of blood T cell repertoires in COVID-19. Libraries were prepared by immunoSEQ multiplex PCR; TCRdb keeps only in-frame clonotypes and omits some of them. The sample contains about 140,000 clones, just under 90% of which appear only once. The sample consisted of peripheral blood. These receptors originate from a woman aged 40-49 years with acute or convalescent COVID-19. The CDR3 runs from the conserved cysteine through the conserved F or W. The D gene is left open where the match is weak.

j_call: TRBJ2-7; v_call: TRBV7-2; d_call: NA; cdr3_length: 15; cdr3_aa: CASSSGPTSSYEQYF
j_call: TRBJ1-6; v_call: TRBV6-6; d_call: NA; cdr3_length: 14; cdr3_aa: CASSYSEVNSPLHF
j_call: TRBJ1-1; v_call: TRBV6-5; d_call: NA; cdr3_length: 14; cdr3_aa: CASSYGEANTEAFF
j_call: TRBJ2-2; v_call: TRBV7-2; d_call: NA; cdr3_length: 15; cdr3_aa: CASSLAGRGTGELFF
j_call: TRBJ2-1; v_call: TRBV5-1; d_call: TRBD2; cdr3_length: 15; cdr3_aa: CASSQMLSGGVEQFF
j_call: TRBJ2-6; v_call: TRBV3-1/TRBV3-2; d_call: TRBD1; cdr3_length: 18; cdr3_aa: CASSPRQGVIAGANVLTF
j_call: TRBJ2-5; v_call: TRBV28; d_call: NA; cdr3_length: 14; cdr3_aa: CASSSGEGGETQYF
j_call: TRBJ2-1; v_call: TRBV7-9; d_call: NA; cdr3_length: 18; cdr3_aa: CASSGRGPQGKSSNEQFF
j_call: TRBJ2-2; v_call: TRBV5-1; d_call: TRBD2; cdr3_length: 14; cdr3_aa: CATASGGNTGELFF
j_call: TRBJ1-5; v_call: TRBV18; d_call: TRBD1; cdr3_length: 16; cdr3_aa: CASSPGQGVSNQPQHF
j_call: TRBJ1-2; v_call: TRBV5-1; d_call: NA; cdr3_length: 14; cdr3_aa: CASSPVGADYGYTF
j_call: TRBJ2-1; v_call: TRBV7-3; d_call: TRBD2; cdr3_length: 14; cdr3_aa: CASSPASGWGEQFF
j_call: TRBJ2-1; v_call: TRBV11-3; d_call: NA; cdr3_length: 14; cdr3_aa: CASSFGGSGNEQFF
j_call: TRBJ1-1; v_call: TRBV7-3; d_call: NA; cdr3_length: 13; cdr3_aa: CASSLQGNTEAFF
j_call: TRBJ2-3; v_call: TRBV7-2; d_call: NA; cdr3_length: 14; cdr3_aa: CASSGYRERHTQYF
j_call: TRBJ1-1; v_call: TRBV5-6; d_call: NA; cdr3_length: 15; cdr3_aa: CASAQLRTANTEAFF
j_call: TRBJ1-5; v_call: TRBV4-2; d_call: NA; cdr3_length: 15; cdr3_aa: CASSQGTEGNQPQHF
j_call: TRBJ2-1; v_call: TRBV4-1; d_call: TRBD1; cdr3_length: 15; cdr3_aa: CASSHTTGAYNEQFF
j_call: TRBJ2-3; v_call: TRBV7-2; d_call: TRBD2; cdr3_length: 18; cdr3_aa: CASKRGLAGGPGTDTQYF
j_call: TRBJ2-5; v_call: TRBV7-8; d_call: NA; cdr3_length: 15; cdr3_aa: CASSSLPVWAETQYF
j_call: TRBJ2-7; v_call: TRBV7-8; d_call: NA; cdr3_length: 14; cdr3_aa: CASSTRQAAYEQYF
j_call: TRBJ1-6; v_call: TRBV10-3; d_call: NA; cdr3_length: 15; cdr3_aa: CAIRGEGQSNSPLHF
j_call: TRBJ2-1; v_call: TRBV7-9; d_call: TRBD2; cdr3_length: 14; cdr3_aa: CASTRLAGGDEQFF
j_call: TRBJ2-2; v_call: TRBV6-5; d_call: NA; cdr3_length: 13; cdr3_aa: CASNNRVTGELFF
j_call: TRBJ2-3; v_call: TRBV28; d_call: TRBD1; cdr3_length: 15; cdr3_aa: CASSLMAGGTDTQYF
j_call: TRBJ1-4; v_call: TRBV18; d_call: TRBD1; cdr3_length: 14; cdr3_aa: CASSRGQGNEKLFF
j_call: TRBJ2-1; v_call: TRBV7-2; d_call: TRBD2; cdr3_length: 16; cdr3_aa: CASSPRLAGEYNEQFF
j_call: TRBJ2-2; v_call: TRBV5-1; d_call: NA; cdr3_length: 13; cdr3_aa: CASSLGLTGELFF
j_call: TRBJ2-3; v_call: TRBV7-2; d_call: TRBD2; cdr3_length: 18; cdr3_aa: CASSLELSLAGDTDTQYF
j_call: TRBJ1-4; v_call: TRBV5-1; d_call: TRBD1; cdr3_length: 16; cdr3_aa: CASSLAPGGYNEKLFF
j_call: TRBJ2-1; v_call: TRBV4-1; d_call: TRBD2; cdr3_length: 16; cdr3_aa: CASSQPGLALKREQFF
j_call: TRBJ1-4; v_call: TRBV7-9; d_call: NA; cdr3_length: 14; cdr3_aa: CASSPTGLYEKLFF
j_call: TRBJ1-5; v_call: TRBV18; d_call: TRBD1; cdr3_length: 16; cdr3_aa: CASSLTDRGGNQPQHF
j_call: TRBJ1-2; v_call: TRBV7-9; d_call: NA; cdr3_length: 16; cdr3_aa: CASSPKSGFQSVGYTF
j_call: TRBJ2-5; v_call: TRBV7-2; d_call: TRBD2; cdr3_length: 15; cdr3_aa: CASSPPRGVRETQYF
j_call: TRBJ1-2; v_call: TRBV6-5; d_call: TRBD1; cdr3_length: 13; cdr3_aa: CASSYATGDGYTF
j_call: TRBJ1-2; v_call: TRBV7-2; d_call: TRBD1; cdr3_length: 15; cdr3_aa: CASSLGSGTAYGYTF
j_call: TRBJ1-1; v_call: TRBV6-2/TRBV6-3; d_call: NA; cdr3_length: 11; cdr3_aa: CASSTRGTAFF
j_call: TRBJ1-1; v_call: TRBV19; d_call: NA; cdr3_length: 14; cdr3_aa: CASSMWQSNTEAFF
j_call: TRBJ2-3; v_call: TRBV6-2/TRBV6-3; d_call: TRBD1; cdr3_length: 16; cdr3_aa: CASSYLDRGGTDTQYF
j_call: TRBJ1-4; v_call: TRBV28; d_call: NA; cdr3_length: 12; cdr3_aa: CASGPRGEKLFF
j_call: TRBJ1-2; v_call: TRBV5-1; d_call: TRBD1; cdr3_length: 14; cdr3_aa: CASSPTGGNYGYTF